This T cell receptor (beta chain) came from a study of PD-1 blockade in mismatch repair-deficient tumors (dated by TCRdb to 2017 to 2019). Study-level background: Between September 2013 and September 2016, the trial enrolled 86 consecutive patients with approximately 13 mismatch repair-deficient cancer types, every one of whom had been previously treated and was progressing. Tumor-associated T cell clones in the peripheral blood of patients responding to PD-1 blockade were tracked using deep sequencing of TCR CDR3 regions. General conclusions and limits of the study: Tumor-resident clones, often undetectable in blood before treatment, expanded rapidly after pembrolizumab and then contracted, generally before radiologic responses.

Libraries were made using the immunoSEQ multiplex PCR assay. TCRdb obtained this table from immuneACCESS and retained in-frame rearrangements with V and J assigned. These tables miss some clones; where compared with another copy, unresolved V genes account for less than half of the shortfall, and the remainder is unexplained. The sample contains roughly 15,000 clones, approximately 81% of them found a single time. The top ten hold 15% to 20% of the sample. Remarks on this clone: The antigen it binds to is not known. No much larger clone exists at a distance of one base, and base qualities are not known.

What this sample's time point label stands for: peripheral blood before pembrolizumab. For each enrolled patient, mismatch repair deficiency was established using either polymerase chain reaction or immunohistochemistry. TCR sequencing was carried out for three patients who responded to pembrolizumab therapy. In the phase II trial, pembrolizumab PD-1 blockade was tested prospectively in advanced mismatch repair-deficient cancers, no matter which tissue of origin the cancers came from. Serial peripheral blood T cell samples were collected before and at multiple times after starting PD-1 blockade. Blood sampling times were reported as weeks after the first pembrolizumab dose. The sequence came from an adult with mismatch repair-deficient cancer. The sequences come from PBMCs, collected before pembrolizumab treatment.

CDR3 sequence: CASSQDSGTDTQYF. In nucleotide form, the sequence is TGCGCCAGCAGCCAAGATTCGGGGACAGATACGCAGTATTTT. The rearranged chain carries TRBV4-1 and TRBJ2-3; matching of 5 bases hints at TRBD2 as the D gene. The germline ends are 7 bases apart after V is trimmed by 0 bases and J by 3 bases. CDR3 length: 14 amino acids, cysteine to phenylalanine. Only the CDR3 DNA is retained, 42 bases long and in frame from the first base. CDR1 MGHRA and CDR2 YSYEKL were looked up in the germline V gene.